The sequence of this T cell receptor beta chain was determined in a study of cytomegalovirus exposure and HLA in healthy donors. Study results and limitations: Despite most TCR sequences being rare, some public TCRs occurred in many donors. As confirmed in vitro, a few CMV-associated chains were specific for CMV antigens. The likely explanation for a cluster of highly shared sequence variants was sequencing artifact.

With 60 Vbeta and 13 Jbeta primers, the PCR was carried out. Sequencing used immunoSEQ multiplex PCR; TCRdb keeps in-frame clones, though not all of them. The sample has 100,000 or so clones; about three quarters are singletons. Trimming took 6 bases from V and 0 from J, leaving 11 bases between them. In germline, CDR1 is MNHEY, CDR2 SVGAGI. There are 15 residues in the CDR3. A remark on this clone: Its antigen is currently unknown. Distinct nucleotide sequences in the sample also encode this CDR3.

Specimen: PBMCs. The chain joins TRBV6-5 to TRBJ2-2; D may be TRBD1 (5 bases). The source is a woman in her forties in good health and CMV-seropositive. The CDR3 here is CASSHDSANTGELFF. Here the CDR3 DNA reads TGTGCCAGCAGCCACGACAGCGCGAACACCGGGGAGCTGTTTTTT.